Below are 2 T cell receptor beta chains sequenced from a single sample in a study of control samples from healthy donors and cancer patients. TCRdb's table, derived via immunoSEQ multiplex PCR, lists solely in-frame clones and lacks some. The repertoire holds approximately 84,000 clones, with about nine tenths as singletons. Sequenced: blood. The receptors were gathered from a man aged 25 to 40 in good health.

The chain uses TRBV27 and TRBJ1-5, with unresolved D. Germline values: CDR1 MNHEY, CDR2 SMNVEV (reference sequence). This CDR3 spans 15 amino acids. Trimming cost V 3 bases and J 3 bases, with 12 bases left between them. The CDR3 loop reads CASSFSWATNQPQHF. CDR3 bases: TGTGCCAGCAGTTTTAGTTGGGCTACCAATCAGCCCCAGCATTTT.

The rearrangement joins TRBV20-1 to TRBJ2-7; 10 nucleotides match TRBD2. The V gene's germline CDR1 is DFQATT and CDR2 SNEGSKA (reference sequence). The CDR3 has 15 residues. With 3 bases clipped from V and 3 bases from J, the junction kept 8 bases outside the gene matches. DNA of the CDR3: TGCAGTGCTAGTGAAACTAGCGGGGACTTCTACGAGCAGTACTTC. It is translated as CSASETSGDFYEQYF.